This TCR beta chain was sequenced during a study of OX40 agonist ivuxolimab in advanced cancers. TCRdb keeps only in-frame clones here, not all; method: immunoSEQ multiplex PCR. This table holds about 21,000 clones, about four fifths found once. Germline V gives CDR1 SEHNR, CDR2 FQNEAQ (reference sequence). This CDR3 contains 15 residues. Trimming pared 0 bases from V and 4 bases from J, leaving 10 bases between. This clonotype was obtained from an adult with an advanced solid tumor such as melanoma, head and neck, liver or kidney cancer. This chain links TRBV7-9 with TRBJ1-5; D is possibly TRBD1 (6 bases). The sample consisted of CD4+ or CD8+ T cells sorted from blood, taken in a trial of the OX40 agonist ivuxolimab. The CDR3 DNA reads TGTGCCAGCAGCTTAGCGAGAGGGGGGAATCAGCCCCAGCATTTT. Translation gives CASSLARGGNQPQHF.